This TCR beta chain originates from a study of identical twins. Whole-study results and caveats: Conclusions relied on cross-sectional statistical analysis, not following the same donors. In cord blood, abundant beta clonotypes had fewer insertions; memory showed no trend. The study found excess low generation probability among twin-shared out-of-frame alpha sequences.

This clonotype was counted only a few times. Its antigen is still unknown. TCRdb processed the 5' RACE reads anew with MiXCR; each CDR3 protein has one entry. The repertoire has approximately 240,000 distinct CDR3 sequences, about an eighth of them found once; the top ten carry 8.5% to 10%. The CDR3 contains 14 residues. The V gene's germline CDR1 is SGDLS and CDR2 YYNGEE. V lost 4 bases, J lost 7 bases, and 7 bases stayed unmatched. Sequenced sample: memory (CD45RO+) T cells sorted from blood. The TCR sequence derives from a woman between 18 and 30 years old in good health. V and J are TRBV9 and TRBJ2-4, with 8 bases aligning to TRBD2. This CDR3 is CASSSSGSKNIQYF. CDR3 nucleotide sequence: TGTGCCAGCAGCTCCAGCGGGAGTAAGAACATTCAGTACTTC.